Listed below are T cell receptor beta chains from one sample, sequenced in a study of T cell responses to AZD1222 COVID-19 vaccine. Sequencing was performed with immunoSEQ multiplex PCR; in TCRdb, only in-frame clones are kept and a portion is missing. This sample has about 73,000 clones, with about 90% found just once. Sequencing was performed on peripheral blood, taken 28 days after the second AZD1222 dose. Receptors were obtained from an adult who received the AZD1222 COVID-19 vaccine. CDR3s include the opening cysteine and the closing phenylalanine or tryptophan. A D gene is named only where the DNA matches it firmly. For some rows the clone size is stated as once, few or many, or as a class when expanded; others skip it.

d_gene	v_gene	abundance	j_gene	CDR3nt	CDR3aa
.	TRBV29-1	.	TRBJ2-3	TGCAGCGCTGAGCCCAGGGACACGCAGTATTTT	CSAEPRDTQYF
.	TRBV5-5	.	TRBJ1-2	TGTGCCAGCAGCTCAAATTTCAACTATGGCTACACCTTC	CASSSNFNYGYTF
.	TRBV9	.	TRBJ2-1	TGTGCCAGCAGCGTAGATACAGGGAACAATGAGCAGTTCTTC	CASSVDTGNNEQFF
TRBD2	TRBV3-1/TRBV3-2	.	TRBJ2-7	TGTGCCAGCAGCCCGTTAGCGGGGGGCAACGAGCAGTACTTC	CASSPLAGGNEQYF
TRBD1	TRBV4-1	.	TRBJ1-1	TGCGCCAGCAGCCAGGCTGACAGGGGCACTGAAGCTTTCTTT	CASSQADRGTEAFF
TRBD1	TRBV6-5	.	TRBJ2-2	TGTGCCAGCAGACAGGGGACCACCGGGGAGCTGTTTTTT	CASRQGTTGELFF
TRBD2	TRBV4-1	.	TRBJ2-1	TGCGCCAGCAGCCAAGTTTCTAGCGGGGGGATCTACAATGAGCAGTTCTTC	CASSQVSSGGIYNEQFF
.	TRBV12-3/TRBV12-4	.	TRBJ2-7	TGTGCCAGCAGTTTCCGAAACGAGCAGTACTTC	CASSFRNEQYF
TRBD1	TRBV7-8	.	TRBJ1-2	TGTGCCAGCAGCTTAGCGCCAGGGGGCGATCGTCGTCGCTATGGCTACACCTTC	CASSLAPGGDRRRYGYTF
TRBD1	TRBV6-5	.	TRBJ1-4	TGTGCCAGCGGCTTCGGGACAGTTGGACTGTTTTTT	CASGFGTVGLFF
TRBD2	TRBV4-2	.	TRBJ2-1	TGTGCCAGCAGCCAAGATCACGGCGGGGGCTACAATGAGCAGTTCTTC	CASSQDHGGGYNEQFF
.	TRBV12-3/TRBV12-4	.	TRBJ1-2	TGTGCCAGCAGTCGACAGCTCTATGGCTACACCTTC	CASSRQLYGYTF
.	TRBV7-3	.	TRBJ1-6	TGTGCCAGCAGCTCCAATTACAGGAATTCACCCCTCCACTTT	CASSSNYRNSPLHF
.	TRBV5-1	.	TRBJ2-3	TGCGCCAGCAGCTTGGGGGGCATTAGCACAGATACGCAGTATTTT	CASSLGGISTDTQYF
.	TRBV27	.	TRBJ2-3	TGTGCCAGCAGTATCAGAGCCCTCACAGATACGCAGTATTTT	CASSIRALTDTQYF
.	TRBV12-3/TRBV12-4	.	TRBJ2-1	TGTGCCAGCACCATACAGGATTGGAATGAGCAGTTCTTC	CASTIQDWNEQFF
.	TRBV3-1/TRBV3-2	.	TRBJ1-2	TGTGCCAGCAGCCAAGGGGGGGAGTACTATGGCTACACCTTC	CASSQGGEYYGYTF
.	TRBV19	.	TRBJ1-5	TGTGCCAGTAGTATAGAAGCAAGGGGCGGCAATCAGCCCCAGCATTTT	CASSIEARGGNQPQHF
.	TRBV7-9	.	TRBJ2-3	TGTGCCAGCACGCCGAGGGCCAGCACAGATACGCAGTATTTT	CASTPRASTDTQYF
.	TRBV30	.	TRBJ2-5	TGTGCCTGGAGCGGTTTGAGTAAAGAGACCCAGTACTTC	CAWSGLSKETQYF
.	TRBV5-1	.	TRBJ1-2	TGCGCCAGCAGCCCGGGACCGGGGGCCAGTGGCTACACCTTC	CASSPGPGASGYTF
.	TRBV10-3	.	TRBJ1-2	TGTGCCATCAGTGAAAAAGGACAGTCCTATGGCTACACCTTC	CAISEKGQSYGYTF
.	TRBV30	.	TRBJ2-1	TGTGCCTGGAGTACCCCCCGGACTACGCACAATGAGCAGTTCTTC	CAWSTPRTTHNEQFF
.	TRBV6-2/TRBV6-3	.	TRBJ1-2	TGTGCCAGCAGTGATTGGACAGCAAACTATGGCTACACCTTC	CASSDWTANYGYTF
TRBD2	TRBV19	.	TRBJ2-7	TGTGCCAGTAGTAGCCGGCTGACTAGCGGGACCTACGAGCAGTACTTC	CASSSRLTSGTYEQYF
.	TRBV7-2	.	TRBJ1-1	TGTGCCAGCAGCTTAGCTGGGCAAAACACTGAAGCTTTCTTT	CASSLAGQNTEAFF
.	TRBV13	.	TRBJ1-1	TGTGCCAGCAGCCTGGGGGCACGGGACCGTGCAGCTTTCTTT	CASSLGARDRAAFF
TRBD1	TRBV20-1	.	TRBJ1-5	TGCAGTGCTAGTTCGACAGGGGGCTCCAATCAGCCCCAGCATTTT	CSASSTGGSNQPQHF
.	TRBV30	.	TRBJ1-2	TGTGCCTGGGGACACATCCGAAACTATGGCTACACCTTC	CAWGHIRNYGYTF
TRBD1	TRBV7-3	.	TRBJ2-7	TGTGCCAGCAGCTTGGACAGGGGCGCCTACGAGCAGTACTTC	CASSLDRGAYEQYF
TRBD1	TRBV5-1	.	TRBJ1-2	TGCGCCAGCAGCCCAGACCGGGACAGGGACTATGGCTACACCTTC	CASSPDRDRDYGYTF
TRBD1	TRBV11-1	.	TRBJ1-1	TGTGCCAGCAGCCCATCTTGGGACAGAAAGCCAGCTTTCTTT	CASSPSWDRKPAFF
TRBD2	TRBV28	.	TRBJ2-7	TGTGCCAGCATCCGCGGGAGCTCCTACGAGCAGTACTTC	CASIRGSSYEQYF
.	TRBV3-1/TRBV3-2	.	TRBJ1-6	TGTGCCAGCAGCCACGAAACTAGTTCACCCCTCCACTTT	CASSHETSSPLHF
.	TRBV7-7	once	TRBJ1-6	TGTGCCAGCAGCCCCTCCCCCGGGGATAATTCACCCCTCCACTTT	CASSPSPGDNSPLHF
.	TRBV19	.	TRBJ2-1	TGTGCCAGTAGTACGCAGGGAACCGACAATGAGCAGTTCTTC	CASSTQGTDNEQFF